The 28 T cell receptor beta chains presented below share a single source sample, sequenced in a study of patients and donors after allogeneic stem cell transplantation. Using its own MiXCR run on the RT-PCR reads, TCRdb lists one record per CDR3 protein. The sample lists fewer than 75,000 distinct CDR3 sequences; less than 15% were seen once. Sequencing was performed on blood, either unsorted or a sorted T cell fraction (not recorded which). The source is a human donor who was either an allogeneic HSCT recipient or a stem cell or donor lymphocyte infusion donor (not recorded which). It is not recorded whose cells these are; they may come from a transplant donor.

This clonotype has at least ten counts. The CDR3 region is CAIRTFTGAPLNTEAFF. DNA of the CDR3: TGTGCCATCAGGACTTTCACAGGGGCCCCATTGAACACTGAAGCTTTCTTT. V usage is TRBV10-3 and J usage is TRBJ1-1; 7 nucleotides align to TRBD1. The CDR3 spans 17 residues. Unmatched junction bases numbered 13, after V lost 6 bases and J lost 0 bases. The germline V gene encodes CDR1 ENHRY and CDR2 SYGVKD.

This chain connects TRBV12-3 or TRBV12-4 to TRBJ2-6, with unresolved D. Trimming shortened V by 9 bases and J by 1 base, and 1 base separated the two germline ends. CDR3 length: 11 amino acids. For the CDR3, the DNA is TGTGCCAGTTCTGGGGCCAACGTCCTGACTTTC. This sequence encodes CASSGANVLTF.

V and J are TRBV19 and TRBJ1-3; D gene unclear. The CDR3 runs to 12 residues. V was trimmed by 4 bases and J by 4 bases, leaving 5 bases between them. From germline, CDR1 is LNHDA and CDR2 SQIVND (reference sequence). The CDR3 here is CASSTEGNTIYF. The DNA of the CDR3 is TGTGCCAGTAGTACTGAGGGAAACACCATATATTTT.

The CDR3, as DNA: TGTGCCAGCAGTGACTCAAACAGGTATGAGCAGTTCTTC. Its translation: CASSDSNRYEQFF. The chain recombines TRBV6-4 with TRBJ2-1; TRBD1 is a possible D gene (5 bases). Germline values: CDR1 MRHNA, CDR2 SNTAGT. V gave up 0 bases and J gave up 8 bases, with 8 bases separating them. The CDR3 length is 13 residues.

This clonotype was picked up a small number of times. V gene TRBV7-6 combines with J gene TRBJ2-1; 7 bases fit TRBD1. The CDR3 is 15 residues long. V trimming: 4 bases; J trimming: 8 bases; junction bases outside the gene matches: 11. Germline loops: CDR1 SGHVS, CDR2 FNYEAQ. The CDR3 DNA reads as TGTGCCAGCAGCTCGGACAGGCCAGCGTACCATGAGCAGTTCTTC. Translating gives CASSSDRPAYHEQFF.

This clonotype was seen a few times. J is TRBJ2-3 and V is TRBV11-2; D may be TRBD2 (5 bases). Germline values: CDR1 SGHAT, CDR2 FQNNGV. Deletions cut 1 base from V and 3 bases from J, with 11 bases between. The CDR3 totals 15 residues. The CDR3 DNA is TGTGCCAGCAGCTTAGGGGCAGAGGGTACAGATACGCAGTATTTT. The encoded protein is CASSLGAEGTDTQYF.

This clonotype came up a few times. J is TRBJ1-2 and V is TRBV6-5; maybe TRBD1 (6 bases). The CDR3 has 15 amino acids. Trimming cost V 1 base and J 0 bases, with 9 bases left between them. Germline assignment: CDR1 MNHEY and CDR2 SVGAGI. CDR3 nucleotide sequence: TGTGCCAGCAGTTACTATCCAGGGGCTAACTATGGCTACACCTTC. This encodes CASSYYPGANYGYTF.

This clonotype was observed at least ten times. This sequence joins TRBV9 and TRBJ2-7, with no clear D. Germline CDR1 and CDR2: SGDLS and YYNGEE. The germline V and J ends were trimmed by 3 bases and 4 bases, with 14 bases remaining between them. The CDR3 sequence is 14 residues long. CDR3 coding DNA: TGTGCCAGCAGCGCCAGATTTGAAACGTACGAGCAGTACTTC. This codes for CASSARFETYEQYF.

J is TRBJ2-7 and V is TRBV18, with 13 bases that match TRBD2. The CDR3 contains 16 residues. The V gene's germline CDR1 is KGHSH and CDR2 LQKENI. V was clipped by 2 bases and J by 3 bases; unmatched bases: 4. The CDR3 coding sequence is TGTGCCAGCTCACCAGGGACTAGCGGGAAGGTCTACGAGCAGTACTTC. Translating gives CASSPGTSGKVYEQYF.

Ten or more counts support this clonotype. The gene calls are TRBV6-1 and TRBJ2-1; TRBD2 is a possible D gene (5 bases). V was shortened by 6 bases and J by 7 bases, with 19 bases between the two germline ends. The germline CDR1 and CDR2 sequences are MNHNS and SASEGT. The CDR3 is 15 amino acids. The CDR3 sequence is CASSRSGNLGNEQFF. The CDR3, as DNA: TGTGCCAGCAGCCGCAGCGGCAACCTGGGGAATGAGCAGTTCTTC.

The chain joins TRBV5-1 to TRBJ2-3, with a possible D match to TRBD1 (6 bases). V was pared by 4 bases and J by 1 base, with 19 bases between. This CDR3 is 17 amino acids long. CDR1 is SGHRS and CDR2 is YFSETQ in the germline V gene. The CDR3 sequence is CASSHGQIISGTDTQYF. Here the CDR3 DNA reads TGCGCCAGCAGCCACGGACAGATAATATCGGGCACAGATACGCAGTATTTT.

This clonotype was detected ten times or more. The chain combines TRBV12-3 or TRBV12-4 with TRBJ1-1; D is unresolved. With 3 bases removed from V and 2 bases from J, the gap between germline ends came to 16 bases. This CDR3 is built from 16 residues. This CDR3 reads CASSFHGRPSNTEAFF. CDR3 in DNA: TGTGCCAGCAGTTTCCACGGTAGACCTTCAAACACTGAAGCTTTCTTT.

This clonotype was seen at least ten times. The V call is TRBV5-6, the J call TRBJ1-5; D gene uncertain. The CDR3 is 14 amino acids. Between the trimmed V and J ends, which lost 2 bases and 1 base, there was a span of 7 bases. Germline V CDR1 and CDR2: SGHDT, YYEEEE. The CDR3 protein is CASSLEGSNQPQHF. The CDR3 DNA sequence: TGTGCCAGCAGCTTAGAGGGCAGCAATCAGCCCCAGCATTTT.

This clonotype appeared many times. V and J are TRBV7-6 and TRBJ2-1; a possible D gene is TRBD2 (6 bases). Trimming left V 5 bases short and J 2 bases short, with 10 bases between. The CDR3 runs to 14 residues. Germline CDR1 reads SGHVS; CDR2 reads FNYEAQ. The CDR3 here is CASSEVAAYNEQFF. CDR3 in DNA: TGTGCCAGCAGCGAGGTAGCGGCCTACAATGAGCAGTTCTTC.

The chain combines TRBV21-1 with TRBJ2-7; the DNA was not compared with TRBD1, the D call given in the table. TRBV21-1 is a pseudogene. The CDR3 contains 15 residues. The CDR3 is CASSKAWTTGYEQYF. The CDR3, as DNA: TGTGCCAGCAGCAAAGCTTGGACAACTGGCTACGAGCAGTACTTC.

This clonotype appeared many times. The rearrangement joins TRBV7-8 to TRBJ2-1, with 12 bases that match TRBD2. In germline, CDR1 is SGHVS, CDR2 FQNEAQ. The V gene end was trimmed by 5 bases and the J gene end by 4 bases; junction bases not matched to a gene: 6. The CDR3 consists of 16 residues. The CDR3 reads CASSLRTSGDYNEQFF. The CDR3 nucleotides are TGTGCCAGCAGCCTAAGGACTAGCGGGGATTACAATGAGCAGTTCTTC.

The chain combines TRBV10-2 with TRBJ2-1; TRBD2 aligns across 11 bases. This CDR3 is 14 amino acids long. Per germline, CDR1 WSHSY and CDR2 SAAADI. Losses at the gene ends were 4 bases for V and 8 bases for J; bases not matched to a gene: 4. CDR3 bases: TGCGCCAGCAGTGGACTAGCGGGATACCATGAGCAGTTCTTC. It yields the protein CASSGLAGYHEQFF.

This clonotype was counted between two and nine times. The rearrangement links TRBV10-3 to TRBJ2-2; the D is unclear. The CDR3 runs 12 residues. Germline loops: CDR1 ENHRY, CDR2 SYGVKD. Trimming pared 7 bases from V and 7 bases from J, leaving 10 bases between. The DNA for the CDR3 is TGTGCCATCATGGGGTTACACGGGGAGCTGTTTTTT. Its translation: CAIMGLHGELFF.

This clonotype was recorded a few times. The rearrangement joins TRBV6-5 to TRBJ2-3; 13 bases fit TRBD2. Germline CDR1 and CDR2: MNHEY and SVGAGI. V dropped 2 bases and J dropped 5; count of bases not matched to a gene: 1. The CDR3 runs to 15 residues. The CDR3 bases are TGTGCCAGCAGTTACGGGACTAGCGGGAAAGATACGCAGTATTTT. Translating gives CASSYGTSGKDTQYF.

In its sample, this clonotype was seen many times. This chain links TRBV20-1 with TRBJ1-1, with D hard to call. Trimming stripped 0 bases from V and 7 bases from J, with 15 bases between. This CDR3 has 14 residues. Germline lookup yields CDR1 DFQATT and CDR2 SNEGSKA (reference sequence). The DNA for the CDR3 is TGCAGTGCTAGAGACTACCTTTTAGGCGATGAAGCTTTCTTT. Protein product: CSARDYLLGDEAFF.

In this sample, this clonotype turned up a few times. The CDR3 bases are TGTGCTATTGGTCTCTACAATGAGCAGTTCTTC. It translates to CAIGLYNEQFF. V usage is TRBV19 and J usage is TRBJ2-1; D is undetermined. The CDR3 totals 11 residues. CDR1 and CDR2 from the germline V gene are LNHDA and SQIVND (reference sequence).

V and J are TRBV6-6 and TRBJ2-5; 11 bases map to TRBD2. Germline V lookup: CDR1 MNHNY, CDR2 SVGAGI (reference sequence). V lost 5 bases to trimming and J lost 2 bases; unmatched junction nucleotides: 7. This CDR3 has 16 amino acids. CDR3 in amino acids: CASSPLAGDLQETQYF. CDR3 sequence (DNA): TGTGCCAGCAGTCCACTAGCGGGAGATCTTCAAGAGACCCAGTACTTC.

This clonotype has at least ten counts. The V call is TRBV6-6, the J call TRBJ1-2, with 7 bases matching TRBD1. CDR1 is MNHNY, CDR2 SVGAGI, per germline (reference sequence). The trim removed 11 bases at V and 5 bases at J, leaving 14 bases unmatched. The CDR3 spans 14 residues. This chain's CDR3 is CAGSPGQKIYGYTF. CDR3 sequence (DNA): TGTGCCGGGAGCCCGGGACAGAAGATATATGGCTACACCTTC.

Only a few counts were recorded for this clonotype. The CDR3 sequence is CASGQEGSGNTIYF. In nucleotides, the CDR3 is TGTGCCAGCGGTCAAGAGGGCTCTGGAAACACCATATATTTT. The chain has TRBV28 and TRBJ1-3; D is unresolved. The germline CDR1 and CDR2 sequences are MDHEN and SYDVKM. Trimming shortened V by 8 bases and J by 0 bases, and 11 bases separated the two germline ends. There are 14 residues in the CDR3.

This clonotype appeared many times. This chain uses TRBV29-1 with TRBJ2-7; D perhaps matches TRBD1 (5 bases). There are 14 residues in the CDR3. The V gene lost 3 bases and the J gene lost 2 bases, with 14 bases spanning the gap. In germline, CDR1 is SQVTM, CDR2 ANQGSEA. The CDR3 DNA sequence: TGCAGCGTTGACCCCGGACAACCCCCCTACGAGCAGTACTTC. As protein: CSVDPGQPPYEQYF.

This clonotype was recorded at least ten times. The genes are TRBV7-9 and TRBJ1-5; D unclear. The germline CDR1 and CDR2 sequences are SEHNR and FQNEAQ (reference sequence). This CDR3 region has 15 residues. Deletions cut 5 bases from V and 0 bases from J, with 11 bases between. CDR3 loop: CASSPGSDSNQPQHF. The DNA of the CDR3 is TGTGCCAGCAGCCCGGGTTCAGATAGCAATCAGCCCCAGCATTTT.

There are a few counts of this clonotype. This chain uses TRBV11-2 with TRBJ1-1; D is possibly TRBD1 (5 bases). This CDR3 is 13 amino acids long. Germline lookup yields CDR1 SGHAT and CDR2 FQNNGV. Trimming took off 5 bases at V and 3 bases at J, with 10 bases between the two ends. This CDR3 is CASSIDSHTEAFF. CDR3 nucleotide sequence: TGTGCCAGCAGCATCGACAGCCACACTGAAGCTTTCTTT.

This clonotype was counted ten times or more. The chain recombines TRBV12-3 or TRBV12-4 with TRBJ1-5; D is uncertain. The CDR3 is 17 amino acids. V lost 4 bases to trimming and J lost 3 bases, with 19 bases between them. CDR3 region: CASSWVAGRYSNQPQHF. CDR3 nucleotide sequence: TGTGCCAGCAGTTGGGTAGCTGGGAGGTACTCCAATCAGCCCCAGCATTTT.